Below are 21 T cell receptor beta chains sequenced from a single sample in a study of human T cells and chemical hapten exposure. TCRdb passed the RACE reads through MiXCR, listing each CDR3 protein once. The data hold about 160,000 distinct CDR3 sequences, with 25% to 35% observed a single time. Sample time point: patch test 3, about 24 weeks after DPC sensitization. Treatment indicated: therapeutic diphenylcyclopropenone sensitization with weekly scalp DPC. Source: whole blood, taken in connection with sensitization to the hapten diphenylcyclopropenone (DPC). The receptors come from a woman between 18 and 29 years old with alopecia areata. Some clones in this sample may be carry-over from other donors' samples.

The genes are TRBV12-3 or TRBV12-4 and TRBJ2-3; 12 bases map to TRBD2. There are 15 residues in the CDR3. J was trimmed by 4 bases and V by 8 bases; bases with no gene match: 7. The CDR3 loop reads CASSKLAGGSDTQYF. The CDR3 DNA sequence: TGTGCCAGCTCTAAACTAGCGGGAGGATCAGATACGCAGTATTTT.

This clonotype came up a few times. CDR3 loop: CASSPTSGPSYEQYF. CDR3 coding DNA: TGTGCCAGCAGCCCGACTAGCGGGCCTTCCTACGAGCAGTACTTC. The chain links TRBV6-2 or TRBV6-3 to TRBJ2-7; the match to TRBD2 covers 10 bases. Per germline, CDR1 MNHEY and CDR2 SVGEGT. The CDR3 has 15 amino acids. V lost 6 bases, J lost 1 base, and 6 bases stayed unmatched.

This clonotype was detected many times. V usage is TRBV11-2 and J usage is TRBJ2-5, with 8 positions matching TRBD1. J was trimmed by 1 base and V by 8 bases; bases with no gene match: 3. This CDR3 is built from 13 residues. CDR1 and CDR2 from the germline V gene are SGHAT and FQNNGV. CDR3 DNA sequence: TGTGCCAGCTCAGGGGGCCTCCAAGAGACCCAGTACTTC. Translation: CASSGGLQETQYF. The full variable domain, completed using reference TRBV11-2 and TRBJ2-5, is EAGVAQSPRYKIIEKRQSVAFWCNPISGHATLYWYQQILGQGPKLLIQFQNNGVVDDSQLPKDRFSAERLKGVDSTLKIQPAKLEDSAVYLCASSGGLQETQYFGPGTRLLVL.

The chain employs TRBV19 and TRBJ1-2; no clear D. Trimming stripped 7 bases from V and 0 bases from J, with 9 bases between. Germline V gene sequence: CDR1 LNHDA, CDR2 SQIVND (reference sequence). The CDR3 totals 13 residues. CDR3 sequence reads: CASKQPPNYGYTF. The CDR3 coding sequence is TGTGCCAGTAAACAGCCTCCTAACTATGGCTACACCTTC.

In its sample, this clonotype was seen a few times. This chain connects TRBV7-2 to TRBJ1-4, with D unresolved. V was shortened by 5 bases and J by 0 bases, with 10 bases between the two germline ends. Germline CDR1 reads SGHTA; CDR2 reads FQGNSA. This CDR3 has 15 amino acids. CDR3 DNA sequence: TGTGCCAGCAGCCGCACTCTTGCAACTAATGAAAAACTGTTTTTT. As protein: CASSRTLATNEKLFF. Based on the CDR3 plus reference TRBV7-2 and TRBJ1-4, the full variable domain is GAGVSQSPSNKVTEKGKDVELRCDPISGHTALYWYRQSLGQGLEFLIYFQGNSAPDKSGLPSDRFSAERTGGSVSTLTIQRTQQEDSAVYLCASSRTLATNEKLFFGSGTQLSVL.

This clonotype showed up just a few times. V usage is TRBV20-1 and J usage is TRBJ2-7; TRBD2 is a possible D gene (7 bases). With 5 bases removed from V and 4 bases from J, the gap between germline ends came to 15 bases. In germline, CDR1 is DFQATT, CDR2 SNEGSKA (reference sequence). The CDR3 consists of 13 residues. The DNA of the CDR3 is TGCAGTGCTCCCAAGGGGGGGGAATACGAGCAGTACTTC. Amino acid sequence: CSAPKGGEYEQYF.

V gene TRBV20-1 combines with J gene TRBJ1-1; D is undetermined. Per germline, CDR1 DFQATT and CDR2 SNEGSKA (reference sequence). V dropped 6 bases and J dropped 1 base, with 18 bases sitting between them. The CDR3 sequence is 15 residues long. In nucleotides, the CDR3 is TGCAGTGCAGCTTCCCCCGAACTGCAGAACACTGAAGCTTTCTTT. It translates to CSAASPELQNTEAFF.

This clonotype was recorded a few times. The V gene is TRBV6-6, the J gene TRBJ1-5; 7 bases match TRBD1. V lost 5 bases and J lost 2; bases outside the gene matches: 6. The CDR3 length is 15 residues. CDR1 and CDR2 (germline): MNHNY, SVGAGI (reference sequence). The CDR3: CASSVQGFRNQPQHF. The CDR3 DNA reads TGTGCCAGCAGTGTACAGGGGTTTCGCAATCAGCCCCAGCATTTT.

This chain uses TRBV4-1 with TRBJ2-1; D remains ambiguous. Germline V CDR1 and CDR2: MGHRA, YSYEKL. The ends were cut back, 0 bases at V and 3 bases at J, with 12 bases in the middle. The CDR3 contains 16 residues. For the CDR3, the DNA is TGCGCCAGCAGCCAAGATGGGCCCCCCGACTACAATGAGCAGTTCTTC. This gives the protein CASSQDGPPDYNEQFF.

The chain joins TRBV20-1 to TRBJ2-1; 7 bases map to TRBD2. CDR3 length: 18 amino acids. Germline trimming cut 6 bases from V and 0 bases from J; bases unmatched to any gene: 17. Germline-derived CDR1 and CDR2 are DFQATT and SNEGSKA (reference sequence). This CDR3 is CSAELAALGPFSYNEQFF. Here the CDR3 DNA reads TGCAGTGCCGAGCTAGCGGCACTGGGCCCATTCTCCTACAATGAGCAGTTCTTC.

The CDR3, as DNA: TGCGCCAGCAGCTTTAATGAGAACGGGCAGTACTTC. Protein product: CASSFNENGQYF. The genes are TRBV5-1 and TRBJ2-7, with unresolved D. The V and J ends lost 2 bases and 9 bases respectively, with 12 bases between them. Germline-derived CDR1 and CDR2 are SGHRS and YFSETQ. The CDR3 runs 12 residues.

Written as DNA, the CDR3 is TGTGCCAGCAGCTCCCGGGAGCTCGCCGAGCAGTACTTC. Amino acids: CASSSRELAEQYF. The chain uses TRBV7-6 and TRBJ2-7; the D gene is possibly TRBD2 (6 bases). This CDR3 has 13 amino acids. Trimming pared 4 bases from V and 6 bases from J, leaving 13 bases between. CDR1 and CDR2 (germline): SGHVS, FNYEAQ.

The chain uses TRBV29-1 and TRBJ1-2; D is uncertain. CDR3 length: 15 amino acids. Trimming pared 0 bases from V and 6 bases from J, leaving 17 bases between. In germline, CDR1 is SQVTM, CDR2 ANQGSEA. The CDR3 DNA reads as TGCAGCGTTGAAGATCAGTCCTCCTCCCCCAATGGCTACACCTTC. It translates to CSVEDQSSSPNGYTF.

In this sample, this clonotype turned up a few times. V is TRBV20-1 and J is TRBJ1-2, with D perhaps TRBD1 (5 bases). Germline V gene data show CDR1 as DFQATT and CDR2 as SNEGSKA (reference sequence). V lost 5 bases, J lost 8 bases, and 12 bases lay in between. The CDR3 runs 11 residues. This chain's CDR3 is CSAGGSRGYTF. The DNA for the CDR3 is TGCAGTGCTGGGGGGTCTAGAGGCTACACCTTC.

The gene calls are TRBV29-1 and TRBJ2-7; D may be TRBD2 (6 bases). The CDR3 has 10 amino acids. Germline V CDR1 and CDR2: SQVTM, ANQGSEA. Trimming removed 6 bases from V and 7 bases from J, with 10 bases in between. CDR3 in amino acids: CSVRLGEQYF. The CDR3 region has the DNA TGCAGCGTCCGACTAGGGGAGCAGTACTTC.

The rearrangement links TRBV4-3 to TRBJ1-3; 7 positions agree with TRBD1. Germline values: CDR1 LGHNA, CDR2 YSLEER. V shed 4 bases and J 0 bases; nucleotides not matched to a gene: 9. The CDR3 sequence is 17 residues long. The CDR3, as DNA: TGCGCCAGCAGCCTAGGTCCAGGGACAGTCTCTGGAAACACCATATATTTT. It translates to CASSLGPGTVSGNTIYF.

This clonotype has a handful of counts. The genes are TRBV20-1 and TRBJ2-7; 7 nucleotides match TRBD1. The CDR3 spans 15 residues. With 1 base clipped from V and 2 bases from J, the junction kept 8 bases outside the gene matches. The germline gives CDR1 DFQATT, CDR2 SNEGSKA (reference sequence). The CDR3, as DNA: TGCAGTGCTAGAGGGCACAGGGGAAACCCCTACGAGCAGTACTTC. It yields the protein CSARGHRGNPYEQYF.

This chain links TRBV5-1 with TRBJ1-3; a possible D gene is TRBD1 (6 bases). The CDR3 runs 15 residues. V was cut by 1 base and J by 3 bases, with 11 bases left in between. In germline, CDR1 is SGHRS, CDR2 YFSETQ. CDR3 sequence: CASSLSGVVGNTIYF. The DNA of the CDR3 is TGCGCCAGCAGCTTGTCAGGGGTTGTTGGAAACACCATATATTTT.

The chain links TRBV7-2 to TRBJ1-1; possibly TRBD1 for D (5 bases). V lost 4 bases and J 6 bases, leaving 9 bases between the germline ends. The CDR3 sequence is 12 residues long. Germline V gene data show CDR1 as SGHTA and CDR2 as FQGNSA. In DNA form, the CDR3 reads TGTGCCAGCAGCTACTGGGGGTCTGAAGCTTTCTTT. Translation gives CASSYWGSEAFF.

This rearrangement joins TRBV9 to TRBJ2-7, with TRBD2 matching over 10 bases. The CDR3 has 16 amino acids. Per germline, CDR1 SGDLS and CDR2 YYNGEE. V trimming: 4 bases; J trimming: 0 bases; junction bases outside the gene matches: 7. CDR3 region: CASSPLAGGFSYEQYF. The DNA for the CDR3 is TGTGCCAGCAGCCCGTTAGCGGGGGGATTCTCCTACGAGCAGTACTTC.

V is TRBV4-2 and J is TRBJ2-7, with D possibly being TRBD2 (5 bases). Germline-derived CDR1 and CDR2 are LGHNA and YNFKEQ. V shed 1 base and J shed 3 bases, with 22 bases lying between them. This CDR3 spans 18 amino acids. The CDR3, as DNA: TGTGCCAGCAGCCAAGCATGGGGTATAAGCGGAGCCGACTACGAGCAGTACTTC. Translating it yields CASSQAWGISGADYEQYF.